Here is one TCR beta chain with its context. This record comes from a study of blood T cell repertoires in COVID-19. Overall study context: Samples of COVID-19 (acute and convalescent) were obtained from the United States, Italy and Spain. Sources were T cells, B-cell-depleted T cells, or PBMCs; the material itself was cDNA or gDNA.

Per the original data handling: Nucleated cell counts were estimated from reference gene primer amplification. Libraries were prepared by immunoSEQ multiplex PCR; TCRdb keeps only in-frame clonotypes and omits some of them. V and J calls and clone size are given by that table; D and trimming were obtained from the DNA. The sample holds fewer than 200,000 clones; about 86% are singletons and the top ten take less than 25%. This TCR was sampled from a man aged 70 or older with active or convalescent COVID-19. The sample consisted of peripheral blood.

CDR3 protein: CASSEQPDSEAFF. DNA for the CDR3: TGTGCCAGCAGTGAACAACCGGACTCCGAAGCTTTCTTT. The chain combines TRBV25-1 with TRBJ1-1; no reliable D call. Germline V gene lookup returns CDR1 MGHDK and CDR2 SYGVNS. The CDR3 is 13 residues long. V shed 2 bases and J shed 8 bases, with 12 bases lying between them.